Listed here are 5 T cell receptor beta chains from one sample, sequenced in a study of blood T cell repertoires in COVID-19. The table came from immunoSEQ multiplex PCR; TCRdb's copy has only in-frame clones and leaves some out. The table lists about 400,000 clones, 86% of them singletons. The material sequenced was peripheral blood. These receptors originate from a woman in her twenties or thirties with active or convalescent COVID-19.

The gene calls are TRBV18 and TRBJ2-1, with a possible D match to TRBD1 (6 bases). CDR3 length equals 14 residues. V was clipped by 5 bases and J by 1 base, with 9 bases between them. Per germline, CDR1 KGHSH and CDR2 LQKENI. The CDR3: CASSSGQSYNEQFF. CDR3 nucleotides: TGTGCCAGCTCATCGGGACAATCCTACAATGAGCAGTTCTTC.

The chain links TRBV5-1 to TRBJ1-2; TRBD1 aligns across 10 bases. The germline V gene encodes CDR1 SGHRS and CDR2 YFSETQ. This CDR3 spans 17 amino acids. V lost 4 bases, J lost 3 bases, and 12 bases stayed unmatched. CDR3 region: CASSPRLGTGADYGYTF. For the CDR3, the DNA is TGCGCCAGCAGCCCGCGGCTTGGGACAGGGGCCGACTATGGCTACACCTTC.

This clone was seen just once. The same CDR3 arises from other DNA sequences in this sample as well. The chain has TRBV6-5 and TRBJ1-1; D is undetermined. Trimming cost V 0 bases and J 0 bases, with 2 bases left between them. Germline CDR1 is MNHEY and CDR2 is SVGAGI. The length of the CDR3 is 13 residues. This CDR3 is CASSYSMNTEAFF. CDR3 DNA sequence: TGTGCCAGCAGTTACTCCATGAACACTGAAGCTTTCTTT.

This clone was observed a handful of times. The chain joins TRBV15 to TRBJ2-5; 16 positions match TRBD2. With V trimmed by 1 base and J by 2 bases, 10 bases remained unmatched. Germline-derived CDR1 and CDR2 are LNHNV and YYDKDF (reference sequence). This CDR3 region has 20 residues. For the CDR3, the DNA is TGTGCCACCAGCAGAGCTCTAGGGACTAGCGGGGGGGATGGTCAAGAGACCCAGTACTTC. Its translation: CATSRALGTSGGDGQETQYF.

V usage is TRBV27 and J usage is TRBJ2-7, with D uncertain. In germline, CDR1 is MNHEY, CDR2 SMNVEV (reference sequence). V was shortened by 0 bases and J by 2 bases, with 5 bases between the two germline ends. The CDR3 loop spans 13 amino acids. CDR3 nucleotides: TGTGCCAGCAGTTTATCGCCAGCCTACGAGCAGTACTTC. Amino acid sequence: CASSLSPAYEQYF.